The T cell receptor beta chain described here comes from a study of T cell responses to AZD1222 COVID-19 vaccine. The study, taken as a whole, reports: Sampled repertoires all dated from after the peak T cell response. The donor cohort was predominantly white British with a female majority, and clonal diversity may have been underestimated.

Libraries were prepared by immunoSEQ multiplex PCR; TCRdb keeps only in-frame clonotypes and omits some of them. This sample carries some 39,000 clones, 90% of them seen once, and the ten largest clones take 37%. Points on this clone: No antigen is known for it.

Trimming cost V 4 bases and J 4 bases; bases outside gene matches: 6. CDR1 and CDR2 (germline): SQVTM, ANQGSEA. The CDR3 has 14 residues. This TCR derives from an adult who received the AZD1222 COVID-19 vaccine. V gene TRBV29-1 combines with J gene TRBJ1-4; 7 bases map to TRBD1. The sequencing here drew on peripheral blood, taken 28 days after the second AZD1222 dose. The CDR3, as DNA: TGCAGCGTTGCGGGGACAGTTTTTAATGAAAAACTGTTTTTT. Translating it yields CSVAGTVFNEKLFF.